This entry lists 13 T cell receptor beta chains sequenced from one sample in a study of blood T cells in healthy people across ages. For the second PCR, which ran for about 7 to 11 cycles, a sample-barcoded 5' primer and a J-beta primer mix were used. A single record per CDR3 protein comes from TCRdb applying MiXCR to the 5' RACE reads. Of approximately 800,000 distinct CDR3 sequences listed, roughly 26% are singletons. These data are also associated with another study on T cells of mothers and their children.

Material: blood. Every receptor here comes from a boy younger than 18 in good health.

This clonotype has a handful of counts. The chain employs TRBV7-3 and TRBJ2-2, with D hard to call. Per germline, CDR1 SGHTA and CDR2 FQGTGA. The CDR3 is made up of 14 amino acids. Trimming shortened V by 5 bases and J by 1 base, and 8 bases separated the two germline ends. Written as DNA, the CDR3 is TGTGCCAGCAGCCCTAGGCAGAACACCGGGGAGCTGTTTTTT. This sequence encodes CASSPRQNTGELFF.

The chain couples TRBV7-9 to TRBJ1-4; D is possibly TRBD1 (6 bases). The V end was cut by 1 base, the J end by 7 bases, with 13 bases between. This CDR3 spans 15 amino acids. Germline V gives CDR1 SEHNR, CDR2 FQNEAQ (reference sequence). CDR3: CASSLGWGPSEKLFF. CDR3 bases: TGTGCCAGCAGCTTAGGTTGGGGGCCTAGTGAAAAACTGTTTTTT.

The chain is built from TRBV20-1 and TRBJ2-7, with D perhaps matching TRBD2 (5 bases). The CDR3 is 14 residues long. Germline V gives CDR1 DFQATT, CDR2 SNEGSKA (reference sequence). V gave up 5 bases and J gave up 2 bases, with 16 bases separating them. The CDR3 sequence: CSAVPSGSTYEQYF. CDR3 DNA: TGCAGTGCTGTCCCCTCGGGATCGACCTACGAGCAGTACTTC.

This clonotype was seen ten or more times. This rearrangement joins TRBV6-1 to TRBJ2-1, with TRBD1 matching 9 bases. The germline V gene encodes CDR1 MNHNS and CDR2 SASEGT. The CDR3 length is 15 residues. V was clipped by 6 bases and J by 9 bases; unmatched bases: 12. The CDR3 DNA follows: TGTGCCAGCAGCATGCCCGGGACAGGGAGTACTGAGCAGTTCTTC. This gives the protein CASSMPGTGSTEQFF.

This clonotype appeared a few times. V and J are TRBV12-3 or TRBV12-4 and TRBJ2-6; D tentatively fits TRBD1 or TRBD2 (5 bases each). Trimming removed 10 bases from V and 0 bases from J, with 13 bases in between. The CDR3 is made up of 15 amino acids. CDR3 residues: CAIARGGSGANVLTF. The CDR3 region has the DNA TGTGCCATCGCTCGGGGCGGCTCTGGGGCCAACGTCCTGACTTTC.

This sequence joins TRBV2 and TRBJ2-3, with D hard to call. Between the trimmed V and J ends, which lost 6 bases and 4 bases, there was a span of 5 bases. This CDR3 has 11 amino acids. Germline CDR1 reads SNHLY; CDR2 reads FYNNEI. In nucleotides, the CDR3 is TGTGCCAGCAGGGTGGCAGATACGCAGTATTTT. The encoded protein is CASRVADTQYF.

The chain carries TRBV6-5 and TRBJ2-7; 8 nucleotides line up with TRBD2. V lost 2 bases and J lost 3; bases outside the gene matches: 3. Germline V gene sequence: CDR1 MNHEY, CDR2 SVGAGI. The CDR3 extends over 14 amino acids. CDR3 in amino acids: CASSYGSGVYEQYF. In nucleotides, the CDR3 is TGTGCCAGCAGTTACGGTAGCGGGGTCTACGAGCAGTACTTC.

Only a few counts were recorded for this clonotype. The chain links TRBV5-1 to TRBJ2-5; 9 positions agree with TRBD2. The J call is in doubt because the DNA end fits TRBJ2-1 better. The CDR3 has 16 amino acids. Germline loops: CDR1 SGHRS, CDR2 YFSETQ. In DNA, the CDR3 is TGCGCCAGCAGCTTGACGGCTAGCGGGGACTACAATGAGCAGTTCTTC. Its protein is CASSLTASGDYNEQFF.

This clonotype was seen a handful of times. This rearrangement joins TRBV6-1 to TRBJ1-1; D is perhaps TRBD1 (5 bases). CDR3 length: 18 amino acids. Germline V gene sequence: CDR1 MNHNS, CDR2 SASEGT. The germline V and J ends were trimmed by 8 bases and 5 bases, with 30 bases remaining between them. CDR3 residues: CASSPRAAGLQGKTEAFF. CDR3 bases: TGTGCCAGCTCACCGCGTGCGGCGGGACTACAAGGGAAAACTGAAGCTTTCTTT.

CDR3 region: CSVGGGTGGFQPQHF. The DNA for the CDR3 is TGCAGCGTTGGGGGCGGGACAGGGGGCTTTCAGCCCCAGCATTTT. The chain joins TRBV29-1 to TRBJ1-5, with 12 bases matching TRBD1. V lost 4 bases to trimming and J lost 6 bases; unmatched junction nucleotides: 7. There are 15 residues in the CDR3. Germline V gene lookup returns CDR1 SQVTM and CDR2 ANQGSEA.

This clonotype has a handful of counts. The chain recombines TRBV12-3 or TRBV12-4 with TRBJ2-7; the match to TRBD2 covers 10 bases. The V and J ends lost 5 bases and 3 bases, in that order; junction bases with no gene match: 7. The CDR3 has 15 residues. The CDR3 sequence is CASSAPGLANYEQYF. DNA of the CDR3: TGTGCCAGCAGTGCACCGGGACTAGCGAACTACGAGCAGTACTTC.

The chain joins TRBV4-1 to TRBJ2-5, with 8 bases fitting TRBD2. Germline V gene sequence: CDR1 MGHRA, CDR2 YSYEKL. The CDR3 runs to 16 residues. The V segment lost 2 bases and the J segment 4 bases; nucleotides outside the gene matches: 9. CDR3 sequence reads: CASSQNRRAGGETQYF. DNA of the CDR3: TGCGCCAGCAGCCAAAATCGCCGGGCGGGGGGAGAGACCCAGTACTTC.

A remark on this clonotype: The junction does not match germline at one end; this may be a read error. The CDR3 nucleotides read TGTGCCAGCCGTTTAGCTGGGGGGACAGGGTTAAAAAACATTCAGTACTTC. It encodes CASRLAGGTGLKNIQYF. The chain couples TRBV12-3 or TRBV12-4 to TRBJ2-4, with 9 nucleotides matching TRBD1. This CDR3 spans 17 amino acids.